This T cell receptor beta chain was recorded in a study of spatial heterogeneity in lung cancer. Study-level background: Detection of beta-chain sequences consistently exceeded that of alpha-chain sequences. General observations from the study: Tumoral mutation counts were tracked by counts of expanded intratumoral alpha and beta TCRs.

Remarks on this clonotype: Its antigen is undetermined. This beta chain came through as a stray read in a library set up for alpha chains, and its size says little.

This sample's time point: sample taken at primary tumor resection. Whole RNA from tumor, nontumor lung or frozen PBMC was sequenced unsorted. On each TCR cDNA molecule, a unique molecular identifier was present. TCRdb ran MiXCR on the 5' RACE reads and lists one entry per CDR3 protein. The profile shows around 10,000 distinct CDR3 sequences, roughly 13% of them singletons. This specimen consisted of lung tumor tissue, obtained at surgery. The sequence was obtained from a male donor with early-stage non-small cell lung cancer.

CDR3 protein: CASSPRENTEAFF. CDR3 DNA: TGTGCCAGCAGCCCCAGGGAGAACACTGAAGCTTTCTTT. V usage is TRBV6-1 and J usage is TRBJ1-1; tentatively, D is TRBD1 (5 bases). Trimming stripped 6 bases from V and 1 base from J, with 9 bases between. This CDR3 contains 13 residues. Per germline, CDR1 MNHNS and CDR2 SASEGT.